A single sample gave rise to the 8 T cell receptor beta chains below, sequenced in a study of blood T cell repertoires in COVID-19. Libraries were prepared by immunoSEQ multiplex PCR; TCRdb keeps only in-frame clonotypes and omits some of them. The data show roughly 410,000 clones, 87% seen once. Sequenced material: peripheral blood. The receptors come from a woman in her sixties with COVID-19, enrolled during active disease.

V usage is TRBV5-4 and J usage is TRBJ2-5, with 8 positions matching TRBD1. With V trimmed by 3 bases and J by 2 bases, 6 bases remained unmatched. This CDR3 is 15 amino acids long. Germline values: CDR1 SGHNT, CDR2 YYREEE (reference sequence). The CDR3 nucleotides are TGTGCCAGCAGCTCCGACAGGGGCCGACAAGAGACCCAGTACTTC. Its protein product is CASSSDRGRQETQYF.

The chain joins TRBV5-6 to TRBJ1-2, with 9 nucleotides matching TRBD1. J lost 3 bases, V lost 0 bases, and 0 bases had no gene match. Germline V gives CDR1 SGHDT, CDR2 YYEEEE. The CDR3 runs 14 residues. CDR3 residues: CASSLGDRDYGYTF. Here the CDR3 DNA reads TGTGCCAGCAGCTTGGGGGACAGGGACTATGGCTACACCTTC.

The chain employs TRBV3-1 (or the pseudogene TRBV3-2) and TRBJ2-3; D may be TRBD2 (7 bases). Trimming shortened V by 4 bases and J by 3 bases, and 11 bases separated the two germline ends. This CDR3 is built from 14 residues. The V gene's germline CDR1 is LGHDT and CDR2 YNNKEL (reference sequence). CDR3 sequence reads: CASSRGGGTDTQYF. The CDR3 DNA is TGTGCCAGCAGCCGGGGGGGCGGGACAGATACGCAGTATTTT.

Here the CDR3 reads CSVGLNQPQHF. CDR3 nucleotide sequence: TGCAGTGTCGGTTTGAATCAGCCCCAGCATTTT. V gene TRBV20-1 combines with J gene TRBJ1-5; no clear D gene. CDR3 length equals 11 residues. Trimming pared 7 bases from V and 4 bases from J, leaving 8 bases between. Germline assignment: CDR1 DFQATT and CDR2 SNEGSKA (reference sequence).

Only one count was recorded for this clone. This chain uses TRBV3-1 (or the pseudogene TRBV3-2) with TRBJ1-1; weak D call: TRBD1 (6 bases). The germline gives CDR1 LGHDT, CDR2 YNNKEL (reference sequence). CDR3 length: 12 amino acids. Deletions cut 4 bases from V and 10 bases from J, with 13 bases between. The CDR3 loop reads CASSPQGQGAFF. CDR3 bases: TGTGCCAGCAGCCCCCAGGGGCAAGGAGCTTTCTTT.

The chain uses TRBV29-1 and TRBJ2-5; possibly TRBD1 for D (6 bases). Per germline, CDR1 SQVTM and CDR2 ANQGSEA. The CDR3 loop spans 15 amino acids. Trimming removed 2 bases from V and 0 bases from J, with 13 bases in between. The CDR3 sequence is CSVETGFSYQETQYF. DNA of the CDR3: TGCAGCGTTGAAACAGGGTTTTCGTACCAAGAGACCCAGTACTTC.

CDR3 residues: CATSPGGQQYSNQPQHF. CDR3 nucleotide sequence: TGTGCCACCAGCCCTGGGGGACAGCAATATAGCAATCAGCCCCAGCATTTT. The rearrangement joins TRBV24-1 to TRBJ1-5, with 7 bases that match TRBD1. The CDR3 length is 17 residues. Germline V gives CDR1 KGHDR, CDR2 SFDVKD. The V segment lost 7 bases and the J segment 0 bases; nucleotides outside the gene matches: 11.

There are many counts of this clone. In DNA, the CDR3 is TGTGCCAGCAGCGCGGAGGAACGGGAAGAGACCCAGTACTTC. Its translation is CASSAEEREETQYF. The chain combines TRBV9 with TRBJ2-5, with a possible D match to TRBD2 (5 bases). The CDR3 is 14 residues long. The germline gives CDR1 SGDLS, CDR2 YYNGEE. Trimming took off 3 bases at V and 3 bases at J, with 12 bases between the two ends.